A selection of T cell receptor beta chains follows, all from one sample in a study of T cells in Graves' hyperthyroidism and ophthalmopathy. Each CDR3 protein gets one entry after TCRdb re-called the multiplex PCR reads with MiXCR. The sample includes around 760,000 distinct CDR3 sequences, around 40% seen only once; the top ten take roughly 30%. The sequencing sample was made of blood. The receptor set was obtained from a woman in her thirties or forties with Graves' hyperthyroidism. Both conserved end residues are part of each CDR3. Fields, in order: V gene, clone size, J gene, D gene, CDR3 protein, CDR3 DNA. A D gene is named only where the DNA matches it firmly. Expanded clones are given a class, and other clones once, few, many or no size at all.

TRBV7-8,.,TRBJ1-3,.,CASSLAYTNTIYF,TGTGCCAGCAGCTTAGCGTACACTAACACCATATATTTT
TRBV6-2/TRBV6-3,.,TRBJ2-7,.,CASSYSIPYEQYF,TGTGCCAGCAGTTACTCGATACCCTACGAGCAGTACTTC
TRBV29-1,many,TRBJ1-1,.,CSAKGQMNTEAFF,TGCAGCGCCAAAGGACAGATGAACACTGAAGCTTTCTTT
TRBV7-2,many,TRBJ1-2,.,CASSKDRSSYYGYTF,TGTGCCAGCAGCAAAGACCGGTCCTCTTACTATGGCTACACCTTC
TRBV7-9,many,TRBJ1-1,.,CASSLGEAGIMNTEAFF,TGTGCCAGCAGCTTAGGTGAGGCAGGCATAATGAACACTGAAGCTTTCTTT
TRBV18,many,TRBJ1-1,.,CASSGDTEAFF,TGTGCCAGCAGTGGGGACACTGAAGCTTTCTTT
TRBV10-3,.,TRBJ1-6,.,CASSRERSDSPLHF,TGTGCCAGCAGTCGGGAAAGGTCTGATTCACCCCTCCACTTT
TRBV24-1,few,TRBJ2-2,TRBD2,CATMPQAGAGELFF,TGTGCCACCATGCCCCAAGCGGGAGCCGGGGAGCTGTTTTTT
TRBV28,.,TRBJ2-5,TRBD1,CASSITGVLETQYF,TGTGCCAGCAGTATAACAGGGGTTTTGGAGACCCAGTACTTC
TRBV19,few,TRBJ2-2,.,CASSPYTKTGELFF,TGTGCCAGTAGTCCGTACACTAAAACCGGGGAGCTGTTTTTT
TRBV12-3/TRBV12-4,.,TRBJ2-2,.,CASSFPREGWTGELFF,TGTGCCAGCAGTTTCCCCCGAGAGGGGTGGACCGGGGAGCTGTTTTTT
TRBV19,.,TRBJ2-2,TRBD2,CASSPGLAGGSANTGELFF,TGTGCCAGTAGTCCGGGACTAGCGGGGGGATCCGCGAACACCGGGGAGCTGTTTTTT
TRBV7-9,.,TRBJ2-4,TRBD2,CASSLALYKIAGDRKNIQYF,TGTGCCAGCAGCTTAGCCTTATACAAGATAGCGGGAGATCGCAAAAACATTCAGTACTTC
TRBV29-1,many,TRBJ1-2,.,CSISPEGRGHTF,TGCAGCATCTCCCCGGAGGGCCGCGGACACACCTTC
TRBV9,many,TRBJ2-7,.,CASSVKSGPSYEQYF,TGTGCCAGCAGCGTCAAGTCGGGGCCTTCCTACGAGCAGTACTTC
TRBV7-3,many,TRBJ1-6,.,CASSLDSLNSPLHF,TGTGCCAGCAGCTTAGACAGCCTGAATTCACCCCTCCACTTT
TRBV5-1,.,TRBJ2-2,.,CASATQVSAGELFF,TGCGCCAGTGCTACCCAGGTGTCCGCCGGGGAGCTGTTTTTT
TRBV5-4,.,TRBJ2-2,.,CASSLGLGTLNTGELFF,TGTGCCAGCAGCTTGGGGCTGGGGACCCTGAACACCGGGGAGCTGTTTTTT
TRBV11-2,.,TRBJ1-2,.,CASSSDWGAHYGYTF,TGTGCCAGCAGTTCCGACTGGGGGGCTCACTATGGCTACACCTTC
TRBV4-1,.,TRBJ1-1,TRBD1,CASSGGTGGEGAFF,TGCGCCAGCAGCGGAGGGACAGGGGGGGAGGGAGCTTTCTTT
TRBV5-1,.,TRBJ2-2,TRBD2,CASSQDWGGTGELFF,TGCGCCAGCAGCCAAGATTGGGGGGGCACCGGGGAGCTGTTTTTT
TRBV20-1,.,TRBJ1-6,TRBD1,CSARDRDRGGSPLHF,TGCAGTGCTAGGGACCGGGACAGGGGAGGTTCACCCCTCCACTTT
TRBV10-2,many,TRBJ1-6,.,CASSFPGVSPLHF,TGCGCCAGCAGTTTCCCGGGGGTTTCACCCCTCCACTTT
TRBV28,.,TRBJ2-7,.,CASSPGTKKTGTFTYEQYF,TGTGCCAGCAGTCCGGGAACTAAGAAAACCGGGACCTTCACCTACGAGCAGTACTTC
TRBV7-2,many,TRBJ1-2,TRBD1,CASTPPTGAHGYTF,TGTGCCAGCACTCCCCCAACAGGGGCCCATGGCTACACCTTC
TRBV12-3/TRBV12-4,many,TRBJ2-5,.,CASSFVVETQYF,TGTGCCAGCAGTTTCGTTGTTGAGACCCAGTACTTC
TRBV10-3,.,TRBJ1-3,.,CASSYSTGGSGNTIYF,TGTGCCAGCAGTTACTCTACGGGGGGGTCTGGAAACACCATATATTTT
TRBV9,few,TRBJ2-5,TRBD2,CASSRPGTSGNVGTQYF,TGTGCCAGCAGTCGTCCTGGGACTAGCGGGAATGTTGGGACCCAGTACTTC
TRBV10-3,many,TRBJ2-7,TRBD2,CAIKGTSQYEQYF,TGTGCCATCAAGGGGACTAGTCAATACGAGCAGTACTTC
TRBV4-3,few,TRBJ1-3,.,CASSQVLAVGNTIYF,TGCGCCAGCAGCCAAGTCTTGGCGGTTGGAAACACCATATATTTT
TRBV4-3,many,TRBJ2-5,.,CASSQAGSPWETQYF,TGCGCCAGCAGCCAAGCGGGCAGTCCTTGGGAGACCCAGTACTTC
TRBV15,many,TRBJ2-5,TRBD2,CATSRPKMTSGGTQETQYF,TGTGCCACCAGCAGGCCTAAGATGACTAGCGGGGGGACCCAAGAGACCCAGTACTTC
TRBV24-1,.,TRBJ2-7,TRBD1,CATSDLGQGRGEQYF,TGTGCCACCAGTGATCTGGGACAGGGCCGCGGCGAGCAGTACTTC
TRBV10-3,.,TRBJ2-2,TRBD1,CAITNPDRDGELFF,TGTGCCATCACAAATCCGGACAGGGACGGGGAGCTGTTTTTT